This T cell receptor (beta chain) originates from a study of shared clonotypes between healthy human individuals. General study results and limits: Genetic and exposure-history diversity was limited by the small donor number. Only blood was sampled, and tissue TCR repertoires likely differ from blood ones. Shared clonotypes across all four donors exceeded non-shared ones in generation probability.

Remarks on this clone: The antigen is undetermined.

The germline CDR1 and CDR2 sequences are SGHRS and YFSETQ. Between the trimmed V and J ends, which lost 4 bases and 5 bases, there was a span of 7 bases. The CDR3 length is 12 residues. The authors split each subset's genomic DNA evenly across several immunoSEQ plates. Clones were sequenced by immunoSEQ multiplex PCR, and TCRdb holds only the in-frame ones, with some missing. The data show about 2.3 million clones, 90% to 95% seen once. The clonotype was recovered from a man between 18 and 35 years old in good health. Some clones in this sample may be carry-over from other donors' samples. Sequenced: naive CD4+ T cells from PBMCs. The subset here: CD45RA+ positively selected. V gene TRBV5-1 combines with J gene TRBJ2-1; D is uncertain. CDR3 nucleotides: TGCGCCAGCAGCCCGCAAAACAATGAGCAGTTCTTC. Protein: CASSPQNNEQFF.